The 13 T cell receptor beta chains below come from one sample, sequenced in a study of spatial heterogeneity in lung cancer. Time point of the sample: sample taken at primary tumor resection. Frozen PBMC, nontumor lung or tumor provided whole RNA, which was sequenced unsorted. From the 5' RACE reads, TCRdb called clonotypes with MiXCR, one entry per CDR3 protein. This sample has some 7,500 distinct CDR3 sequences, with over 6.5% found just once. The sample here was PBMCs, taken at surgery. The receptors stem from a male donor with early-stage non-small cell lung cancer.

There are many counts of this clonotype. This beta chain appears as a stray read in a library generated for alpha chains; its size is not informative. The chain uses TRBV7-3 and TRBJ1-1; D unresolved. The V gene's germline CDR1 is SGHTA and CDR2 FQGTGA. Trimming removed 2 bases from V and 1 base from J, with 5 bases in between. The CDR3 is 13 residues long. CDR3 amino acids: CASSLGENTEAFF. The CDR3 DNA reads TGTGCCAGCAGCTTAGGGGAGAACACTGAAGCTTTCTTT. The full variable domain, in which reference TRBV7-3 and TRBJ1-1 provide the parts outside the CDR3, is GAGVSQTPSNKVTEKGKYVELRCDPISGHTALYWYRQSLGQGPEFLIYFQGTGAADDSGLPNDRFFAVRPEGSVSTLKIQRTERGDSAVYLCASSLGENTEAFFGQGTRLTVV.

Ten or more counts support this clonotype. This beta chain is a stray read from a library made for alpha chains; its abundance is not meaningful. The CDR3 loop reads CASSRGQGVYEQYF. The CDR3 nucleotides are TGTGCCAGTTCCCGCGGACAGGGGGTCTACGAGCAGTACTTC. This chain uses TRBV6-2 or TRBV6-3 with TRBJ2-7, with 10 bases that match TRBD1. The CDR3 runs to 14 residues. Germline V lookup: CDR1 MNHEY, CDR2 SVGEGT. Trimming took 9 bases from V and 3 from J; bases not matched to a gene: 8.

At least ten counts were recorded for this clonotype. The library was built for alpha chains, so this beta chain is an off-target read and its size means little. This rearrangement joins TRBV6-6 to TRBJ1-5; D perhaps matches TRBD1 (6 bases). The germline V and J ends were trimmed by 4 bases and 6 bases, with 10 bases remaining between them. From germline, CDR1 is MNHNY and CDR2 SVGAGI (reference sequence). The CDR3 sequence is 13 residues long. This chain's CDR3 is CASSSGAGQPQHF. DNA for the CDR3: TGTGCCAGCAGTTCGGGGGCTGGTCAGCCCCAGCATTTT.

By sample share, this clonotype is medium-sized (0.01 to 0.1%). Within a library made for alpha chains, this beta chain is off target, and its count is uninformative. V is TRBV2 and J is TRBJ2-5, with 7 bases lining up with TRBD1. Looked up from germline, CDR1 is SNHLY and CDR2 is FYNNEI. The CDR3 is made up of 14 amino acids. Losses at the gene ends were 7 bases for V and 5 bases for J; bases not matched to a gene: 10. The CDR3 here is CASISTGVVETQYF. In DNA, the CDR3 is TGTGCCAGCATCTCAACAGGGGTCGTGGAGACCCAGTACTTC.

This clonotype appeared many times. As an off-target read in a library built for alpha chains, this beta chain has a frequency of little significance. The chain joins TRBV9 to TRBJ2-5; TRBD1 agrees at 8 bases. Per germline, CDR1 SGDLS and CDR2 YYNGEE. The CDR3 is 15 residues long. With 3 bases clipped from V and 5 bases from J, the junction kept 9 bases outside the gene matches. CDR3 nucleotides: TGTGCCAGCAGCGCCCAGGGGGCCCTTGTCGAGACCCAGTACTTC. It is translated as CASSAQGALVETQYF.

This clonotype was counted between two and nine times. The library was built for alpha chains, so this beta chain is an off-target read and its size means little. This chain connects TRBV19 to TRBJ2-7; D may correspond to TRBD1 or TRBD2 (5 bases each). The CDR3 consists of 13 residues. V lost 0 bases to trimming and J lost 4 bases, with 7 bases between them. Germline V CDR1 and CDR2: LNHDA, SQIVND (reference sequence). The DNA for the CDR3 is TGTGCCAGTAGTATAGATGGGGGATACGAGCAGTACTTC. Translated: CASSIDGGYEQYF.

This clonotype occurred many times. A library prepared for alpha chains yielded this beta chain as an off-target read; its size is of little meaning. The chain couples TRBV12-3 or TRBV12-4 to TRBJ1-3; TRBD1 agrees at 8 bases. The CDR3 contains 15 residues. Trimming took 3 bases from V and 1 from J; bases not matched to a gene: 2. CDR3 sequence reads: CASSFRGRSGNTIYF. The CDR3 region has the DNA TGTGCCAGCAGTTTCAGGGGGCGATCTGGAAACACCATATATTTT.

A remark on this clonotype: A library made for alpha chains picked up this beta chain off target, so its size means little. This chain connects TRBV5-1 to TRBJ1-1; D is uncertain. Trimming removed 0 bases at V and 4 bases at J, with 13 bases between. Germline loops: CDR1 SGHRS, CDR2 YFSETQ. The CDR3 totals 15 residues. CDR3 nucleotide sequence: TGCGCCAGCAGCTTGGCCGACCCACGGAGCACTGAAGCTTTCTTT. Translated, it gives CASSLADPRSTEAFF. Full variable domain (remainder filled in from reference TRBV5-1 and TRBJ1-1): KAGVTQTPRYLIKTRGQQVTLSCSPISGHRSVSWYQQTPGQGLQFLFEYFSETQRNKGNFPGRFSGRQFSNSRSEMNVSTLELGDSALYLCASSLADPRSTEAFFGQGTRLTVV.

The sample holds many counts of this clonotype. The size of this beta chain means little, since it is a stray read in a library made for alpha chains. V gene TRBV7-2 combines with J gene TRBJ1-3; D remains unclear. Between the trimmed V and J ends, which lost 1 base and 0 bases, there was a span of 7 bases. The germline CDR1 and CDR2 sequences are SGHTA and FQGNSA. This CDR3 is built from 15 residues. The DNA for the CDR3 is TGTGCCAGCAGCTTAGTGGCGGACTCTGGAAACACCATATATTTT. Translating it yields CASSLVADSGNTIYF.

This clonotype was seen repeatedly, ten times or more. With the library built for alpha chains, this beta chain is off target and its frequency is not meaningful. This chain uses TRBV4-1 with TRBJ2-5; D ambiguous. Trimming removed 2 bases from V and 1 base from J, with 11 bases in between. The CDR3 is made up of 15 amino acids. Germline lookup yields CDR1 MGHRA and CDR2 YSYEKL. CDR3 sequence (DNA): TGCGCCAGCAGCCAATTAGGCAGCATCCAAGAGACCCAGTACTTC. Amino acid sequence: CASSQLGSIQETQYF.

This clonotype was seen only a few times. In a library made to pick up alpha chains, this beta chain is a stray read with a size that means little. The rearrangement uses TRBV19 and TRBJ1-2; no firm D call. With 0 bases removed from V and 6 bases from J, the gap between germline ends came to 8 bases. CDR3 size: 13 residues. The germline V gene encodes CDR1 LNHDA and CDR2 SQIVND (reference sequence). The CDR3 coding sequence is TGTGCCAGTAGTATAGATCAATCCCATGGCTACACCTTC. This sequence encodes CASSIDQSHGYTF.

This clonotype was seen many times. The library was designed around alpha chains, so this beta chain is a stray read whose abundance carries little weight. The chain uses TRBV20-1 and TRBJ2-1, with 11 bases aligning to TRBD2. CDR3 length equals 14 residues. Losses at the gene ends were 3 bases for V and 12 bases for J; bases not matched to a gene: 10. Germline V gene lookup returns CDR1 DFQATT and CDR2 SNEGSKA (reference sequence). The DNA for the CDR3 is TGCAGTGCTAGTATCACTAGCGGGAGTCCTGGGCAGTTCTTC. Protein product: CSASITSGSPGQFF.

This clonotype was counted ten times or more. For a library built for alpha chains, this beta chain is a stray read; little rests on its size. The CDR3 loop is CASSYRGLGSEQYF. CDR3 nucleotides: TGTGCCAGCAGCTACCGGGGCTTGGGATCCGAGCAGTACTTC. J is TRBJ2-7 and V is TRBV7-2; perhaps D is TRBD1 or TRBD2 (5 bases each). CDR3 length: 14 residues. Germline V gene data show CDR1 as SGHTA and CDR2 as FQGNSA. Trimming took off 4 bases at V and 6 bases at J, with 16 bases between the two ends.